This T cell receptor beta chain appears in the sequencing data of a study of T cells after yellow fever vaccination (dated by TCRdb to about 2019). Turning to the overall study: Libraries from fractions with low cell numbers were prepared with the SMART-Seq v4 Ultra Low Input RNA kit. To follow T-cell clones before and after primary and booster YFV17D yellow fever vaccination, bulk TCR alpha and beta repertoires were sequenced over time. Blood samples were taken at several timepoints before and after primary and secondary immunization, and bulk PBMC replicates and cell subsets were isolated. Two healthy male donors, one aged 18 to 30 and one aged 30 to 40 years, made up the cohort. Broad study findings and their caveats: The study included only two donors, which limits how far the findings can be generalized. Because abundant contaminating clonotypes from the bulk population could be contained in FACS-sorted repertoires, computational filtering was required. The secondary T-cell response was found to be weaker but faster than the primary response, with a peak reached on day 5 rather than on day 15. A small fraction of clonotypes showed up in both the CD4 and CD8 compartments, probably as a result of convergent recombination. Most clones expanded after primary vaccination (almost 97% of CD4 and around 88% of CD8) were re-detected after the booster, suggesting that broad memory maintenance occurred.

The trim is 4 bases for V and 8 bases for J, with a gap of 21 bases between the germline ends. CDR1 and CDR2 are read off the germline V gene as ENHRY and SYGVKD. The CDR3 covers 17 residues, taking in both the cysteine and the phenylalanine. CDR3 DNA only is kept here, 51 bases in frame from base 1. Note on this clonotype: Its antigen remains unidentified. No much larger clone exists at a distance of one base, and base qualities are not known.

TCR cDNA was synthesized by 5'RACE template switching, through which a universal primer site and unique molecular identifiers were introduced. cDNA synthesis was primed from both the TCR alpha and TCR beta constant segments. Libraries were amplified in two PCR steps, with sample barcodes and sequencing adapters added in the second step. Sequencing of libraries was performed on Illumina HiSeq 2500 (2x100 bp) or NovaSeq (2x150 bp). The study's processing was this. MIGEC was used to demultiplex reads and collapse the reads into UMI consensus sequences, and MiXCR was used for V(D)J alignment. Using edgeR on replicate PBMC samples, clonotypes were called vaccine-responding if FDR was below 0.01 and the log2 fold change was above 5 up to day 15. Each bulk clonotype was labeled CD4 or CD8 based on which sequenced repertoire, CD4 or CD8, contained the clonotype at higher abundance. TCRdb handled the public reads itself, with Q25 trimming in fastp and clone calling in MiXCR, and kept productive beta chains. Each CDR3 protein gets just one entry, which takes the most common genes and DNA from the rows behind it. The V and J calls reflect TCRdb's pipeline rather than the authors' work. For this sample the table gives 620,000 or so distinct CDR3 sequences, of which about a sixth were detected only once. 15% to 20% of the sample lies in the top ten.

Read against the paper, the sample's treatment or condition label means: live attenuated yellow fever vaccine strain. At every blood-draw timepoint, two biological replicates of bulk PBMCs were collected. PBMCs were isolated from peripheral blood using a standard Ficoll-Paque protocol. RNA was extracted with TriZol from bulk PBMCs, CD4 and CD8 fractions, and dextramer-positive and dextramer-negative fractions. Sample: PBMCs, taken roughly 5 days after the first yellow fever vaccination. Recombination joined TRBV10-3 with TRBJ1-6; the D gene is possibly TRBD1, with 5 bases matching. The source is a man younger than 35 who received the YFV17D yellow fever vaccine. The nucleotides are TGTGCCATCAGTGGGTTCCATTCCGGGACGGTAGATTCACCCCTCCACTTT. It encodes CAISGFHSGTVDSPLHF.